The text below deals with one T cell receptor (beta chain). The sample belongs to a study of human T cells and chemical hapten exposure. The time point is: pre-sensitization, week 0. Treatment meaning: therapeutic diphenylcyclopropenone sensitization with weekly scalp DPC. The germline CDR1 and CDR2 sequences are KGHSH and LQKENI. The CDR3 is 16 residues long. Losses at the gene ends were 7 bases for V and 9 bases for J; bases not matched to a gene: 12. Each cDNA molecule in the library carried unique molecular identifiers. In the authors' workflow: Samples had a median of 95,638 TCRs, ranging roughly 20,000 to 690,600. TCRdb re-called the RACE reads with MiXCR, one entry per CDR3 protein. None of the V and J calls come from the authors' own analysis; TCRdb made them. Among about 89,000 distinct CDR3 sequences, approximately 11% were seen once, and the ten largest hold 3.1%.

The sequences come from whole blood, collected in connection with sensitization to the hapten diphenylcyclopropenone (DPC). The TCR sequence derives from a woman in her sixties with alopecia areata. Some clones in this sample may be carry-over from other donors' samples. The chain links TRBV18 to TRBJ2-1; TRBD2 matches at 13 bases. The CDR3 reads CASFAGTSGDLGEQFF. The DNA of the CDR3 is TGTGCCAGCTTCGCTGGGACTAGCGGGGACCTCGGTGAGCAGTTCTTC. The full variable domain, with the rest looked up from reference TRBV18 and TRBJ2-1, is NAGVMQNPRHLVRRRGQEARLRCSPMKGHSHVYWYRQLPEEGLKFMVYLQKENIIDESGMPKERFSAEFPKEGPSILRIQQVVRGDSAAYFCASFAGTSGDLGEQFFGPGTRLTVL.